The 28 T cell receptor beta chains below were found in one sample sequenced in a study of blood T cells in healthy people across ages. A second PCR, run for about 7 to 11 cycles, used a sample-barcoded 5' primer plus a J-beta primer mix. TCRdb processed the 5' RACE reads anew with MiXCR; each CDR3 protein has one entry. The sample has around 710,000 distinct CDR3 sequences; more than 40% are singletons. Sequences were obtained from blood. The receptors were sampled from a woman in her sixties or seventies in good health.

As DNA, the CDR3 is TGTGCCAGCGCTACCCGGGGGACGGGAGGCCTCTACGAGCAGTACTTC. Translated: CASATRGTGGLYEQYF. The chain links TRBV7-2 to TRBJ2-7; 7 nucleotides match TRBD2. Germline V gene lookup returns CDR1 SGHTA and CDR2 FQGNSA. CDR3 length: 16 residues. The V segment lost 8 bases and the J segment 3 bases; nucleotides outside the gene matches: 16. The variable domain in full, with the rest retrieved from reference TRBV7-2 and TRBJ2-7, is GAGVSQSPSNKVTEKGKDVELRCDPISGHTALYWYRQSLGQGLEFLIYFQGNSAPDKSGLPSDRFSAERTGGSVSTLTIQRTQQEDSAVYLCASATRGTGGLYEQYFGPGTRLTVT.

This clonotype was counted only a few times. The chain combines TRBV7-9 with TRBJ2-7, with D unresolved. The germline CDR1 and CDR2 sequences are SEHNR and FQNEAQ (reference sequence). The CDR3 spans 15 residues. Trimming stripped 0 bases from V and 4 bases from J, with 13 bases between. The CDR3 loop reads CASSLAGGYGYEQYF. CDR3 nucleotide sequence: TGTGCCAGCAGCTTAGCGGGTGGGTACGGTTACGAGCAGTACTTC. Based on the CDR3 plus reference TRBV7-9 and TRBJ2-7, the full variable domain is DTGVSQNPRHKITKRGQNVTFRCDPISEHNRLYWYRQTLGQGPEFLTYFQNEAQLEKSRLLSDRFSAERPKGSFSTLEIQRTEQGDSAMYLCASSLAGGYGYEQYFGPGTRLTVT.

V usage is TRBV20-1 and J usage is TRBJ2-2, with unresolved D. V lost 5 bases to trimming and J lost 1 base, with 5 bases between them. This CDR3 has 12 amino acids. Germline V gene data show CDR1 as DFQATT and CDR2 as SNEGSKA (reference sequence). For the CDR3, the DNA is TGCAGTGCTCGCTGGAACACCGGGGAGCTGTTTTTT. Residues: CSARWNTGELFF.

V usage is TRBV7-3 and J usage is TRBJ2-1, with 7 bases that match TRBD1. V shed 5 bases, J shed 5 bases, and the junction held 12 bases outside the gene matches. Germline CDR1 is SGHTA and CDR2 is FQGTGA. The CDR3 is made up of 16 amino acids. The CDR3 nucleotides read TGTGCCAGCAGCCCAGGGACAGCTAGACCGAACAATGAGCAGTTCTTC. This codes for CASSPGTARPNNEQFF.

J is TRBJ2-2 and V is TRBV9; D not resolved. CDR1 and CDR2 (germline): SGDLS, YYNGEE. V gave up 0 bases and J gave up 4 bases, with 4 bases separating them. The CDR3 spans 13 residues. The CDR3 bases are TGTGCCAGCAGCGTAGATCCCACCGGGGAGCTGTTTTTT. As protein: CASSVDPTGELFF. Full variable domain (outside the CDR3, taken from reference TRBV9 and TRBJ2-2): DSGVTQTPKHLITATGQRVTLRCSPRSGDLSVYWYQQSLDQGLQFLIQYYNGEERAKGNILERFSAQQFPDLHSELNLSSLELGDSALYFCASSVDPTGELFFGEGSRLTVL.

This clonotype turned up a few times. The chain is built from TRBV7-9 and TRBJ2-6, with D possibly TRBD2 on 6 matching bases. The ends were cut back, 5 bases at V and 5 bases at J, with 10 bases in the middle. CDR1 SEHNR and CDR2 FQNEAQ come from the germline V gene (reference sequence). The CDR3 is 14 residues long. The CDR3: CASSPGVRANVLTF. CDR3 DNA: TGTGCCAGCAGCCCGGGGGTCAGGGCCAACGTCCTGACTTTC.

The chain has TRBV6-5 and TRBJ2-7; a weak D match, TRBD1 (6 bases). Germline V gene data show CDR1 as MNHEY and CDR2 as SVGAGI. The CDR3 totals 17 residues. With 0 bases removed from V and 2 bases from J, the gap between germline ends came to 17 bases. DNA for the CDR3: TGTGCCAGCAGTTACTCGTTGGGGGTACAGGGACCCTACGAGCAGTACTTC. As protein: CASSYSLGVQGPYEQYF.

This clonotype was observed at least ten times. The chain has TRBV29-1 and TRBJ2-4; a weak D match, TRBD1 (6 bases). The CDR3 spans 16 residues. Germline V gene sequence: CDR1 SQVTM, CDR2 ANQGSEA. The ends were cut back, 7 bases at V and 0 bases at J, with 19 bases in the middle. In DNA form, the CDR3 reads TGCAGCGCCCCGAGGGGGATAGCGATAGCCAAAAACATTCAGTACTTC. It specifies CSAPRGIAIAKNIQYF.

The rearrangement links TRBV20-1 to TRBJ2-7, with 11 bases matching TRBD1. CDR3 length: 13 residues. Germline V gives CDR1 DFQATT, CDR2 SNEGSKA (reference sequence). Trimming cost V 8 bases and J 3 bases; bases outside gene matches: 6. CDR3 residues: CSSSGTGGYEQYF. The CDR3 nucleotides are TGCAGTTCATCGGGGACAGGGGGCTACGAGCAGTACTTC.

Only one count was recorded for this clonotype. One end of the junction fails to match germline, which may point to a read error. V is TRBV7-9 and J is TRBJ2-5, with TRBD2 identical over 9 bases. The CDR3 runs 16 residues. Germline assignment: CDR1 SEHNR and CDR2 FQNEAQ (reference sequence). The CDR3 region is CVSSPNSGRGGNEQYF. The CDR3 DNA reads TGTGTCAGCAGCCCCAATAGCGGGAGAGGCGGAAATGAGCAGTACTTC.

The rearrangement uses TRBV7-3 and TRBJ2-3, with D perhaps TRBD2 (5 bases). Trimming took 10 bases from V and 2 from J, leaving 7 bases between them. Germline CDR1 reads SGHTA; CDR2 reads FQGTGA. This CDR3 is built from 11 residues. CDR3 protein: CANGDTDTQYF. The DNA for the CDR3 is TGTGCCAACGGGGACACAGATACGCAGTATTTT.

DNA of the CDR3: TGTGCCAGCAGTACCGGGGACACGGTTAACTATGGCTACACCTTC. Encoded protein: CASSTGDTVNYGYTF. The chain uses TRBV6-6 and TRBJ1-2, with D possibly TRBD1 on 6 matching bases. Germline CDR1 reads MNHNY; CDR2 reads SVGAGI (reference sequence). The CDR3 is 15 residues long. Trimming took off 5 bases at V and 1 base at J, with 14 bases between the two ends.

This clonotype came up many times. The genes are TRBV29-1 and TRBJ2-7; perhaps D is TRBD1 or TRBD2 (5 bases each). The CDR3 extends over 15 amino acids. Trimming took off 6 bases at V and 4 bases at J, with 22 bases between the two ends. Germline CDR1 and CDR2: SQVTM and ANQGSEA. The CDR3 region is CSVGTPGTSGYEQYF. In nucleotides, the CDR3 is TGCAGCGTAGGCACCCCCGGGACCTCGGGATACGAGCAGTACTTC.

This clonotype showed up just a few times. The CDR3 protein is CAAGTEYEQYF. The CDR3 DNA sequence: TGTGCGGCAGGGACAGAATACGAGCAGTACTTC. The chain employs TRBV6-6 and TRBJ2-5; 7 bases align to TRBD1. The DNA end lines up better with TRBJ2-7; the J call may be wrong. This CDR3 is 11 amino acids long. Germline V lookup: CDR1 MNHNY, CDR2 SVGAGI (reference sequence).

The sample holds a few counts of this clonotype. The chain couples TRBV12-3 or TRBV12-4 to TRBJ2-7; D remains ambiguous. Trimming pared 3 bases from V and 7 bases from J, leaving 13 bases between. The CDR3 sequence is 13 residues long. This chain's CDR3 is CASSFAGLREQYF. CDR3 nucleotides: TGTGCCAGCAGTTTTGCAGGCCTGAGGGAGCAGTACTTC.

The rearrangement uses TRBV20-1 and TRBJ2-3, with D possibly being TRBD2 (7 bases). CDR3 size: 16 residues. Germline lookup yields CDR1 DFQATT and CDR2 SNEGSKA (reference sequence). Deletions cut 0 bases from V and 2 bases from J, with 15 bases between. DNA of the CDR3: TGCAGTGCTAGAGAGGGGGGCGGGGGCCCCACAGATACGCAGTATTTT. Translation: CSAREGGGGPTDTQYF.

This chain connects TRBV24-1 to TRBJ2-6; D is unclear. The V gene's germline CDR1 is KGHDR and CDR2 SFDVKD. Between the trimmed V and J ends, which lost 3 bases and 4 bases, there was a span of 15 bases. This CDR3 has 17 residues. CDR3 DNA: TGTGCCACCAGTGATGCCGGGTTGGGAACCGGGGCCAACGTCCTGACTTTC. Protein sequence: CATSDAGLGTGANVLTF.

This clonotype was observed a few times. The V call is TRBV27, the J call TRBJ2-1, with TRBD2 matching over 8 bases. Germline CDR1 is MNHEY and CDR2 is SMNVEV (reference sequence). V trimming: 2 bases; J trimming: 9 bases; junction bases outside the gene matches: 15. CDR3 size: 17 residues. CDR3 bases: TGTGCCAGCAGTTTAGGCGGGACTAGTGGGAGAGAGGGTGAGCAGTTCTTC. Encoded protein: CASSLGGTSGREGEQFF.

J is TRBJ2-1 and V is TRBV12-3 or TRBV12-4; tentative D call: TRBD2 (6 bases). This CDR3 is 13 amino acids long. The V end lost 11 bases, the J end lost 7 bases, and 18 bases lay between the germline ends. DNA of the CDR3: TGTGCCTCTAGCAATGGGGGGAGGAATGAGCAGTTCTTC. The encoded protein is CASSNGGRNEQFF.

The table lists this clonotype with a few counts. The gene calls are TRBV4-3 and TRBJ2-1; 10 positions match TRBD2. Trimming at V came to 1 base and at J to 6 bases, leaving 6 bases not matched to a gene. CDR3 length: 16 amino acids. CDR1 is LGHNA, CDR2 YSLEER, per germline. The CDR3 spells CASSQAPAGGFNEQFF. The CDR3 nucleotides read TGCGCCAGCAGCCAAGCCCCAGCGGGAGGGTTCAATGAGCAGTTCTTC.

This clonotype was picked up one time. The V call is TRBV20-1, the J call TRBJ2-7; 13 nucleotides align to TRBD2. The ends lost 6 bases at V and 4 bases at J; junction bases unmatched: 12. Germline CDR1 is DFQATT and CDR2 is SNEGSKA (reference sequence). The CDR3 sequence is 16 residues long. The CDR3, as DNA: TGCAGTGCGAGACCGGGACTAGCGGGGATCAATTACGAGCAGTACTTC. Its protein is CSARPGLAGINYEQYF.

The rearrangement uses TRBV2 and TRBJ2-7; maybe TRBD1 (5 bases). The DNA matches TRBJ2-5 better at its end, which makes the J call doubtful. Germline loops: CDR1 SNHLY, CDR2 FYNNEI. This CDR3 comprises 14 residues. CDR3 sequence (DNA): TGTGCCAGCAGGCCACTTACAGGACAAGAGACCCAGTACTTC. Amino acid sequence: CASRPLTGQETQYF.

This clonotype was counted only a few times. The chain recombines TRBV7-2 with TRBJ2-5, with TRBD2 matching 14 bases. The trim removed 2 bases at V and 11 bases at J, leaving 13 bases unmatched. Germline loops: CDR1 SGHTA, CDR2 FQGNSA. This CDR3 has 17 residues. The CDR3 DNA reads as TGTGCCAGCAGCTTATGGACTAGCGGGAGGCAGGAGAATGAGCAGTACTTC. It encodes CASSLWTSGRQENEQYF.

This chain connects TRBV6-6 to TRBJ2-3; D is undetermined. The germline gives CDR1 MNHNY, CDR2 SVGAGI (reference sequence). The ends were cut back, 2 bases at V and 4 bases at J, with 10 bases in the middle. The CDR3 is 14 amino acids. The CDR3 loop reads CASSYSGPPDTQYF. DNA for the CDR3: TGTGCCAGCAGTTACAGTGGCCCCCCAGATACGCAGTATTTT.

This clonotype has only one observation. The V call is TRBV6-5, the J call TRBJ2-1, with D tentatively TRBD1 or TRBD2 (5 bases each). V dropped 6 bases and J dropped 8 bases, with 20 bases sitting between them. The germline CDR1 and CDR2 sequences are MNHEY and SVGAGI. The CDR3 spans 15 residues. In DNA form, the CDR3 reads TGTGCCAGCAGAAAACCCGGGACGATTCCGGATGAGCAGTTCTTC. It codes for CASRKPGTIPDEQFF.

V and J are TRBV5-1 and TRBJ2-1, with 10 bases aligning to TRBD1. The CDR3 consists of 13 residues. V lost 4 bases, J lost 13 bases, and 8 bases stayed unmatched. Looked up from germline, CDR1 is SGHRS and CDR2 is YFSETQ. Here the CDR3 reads CASSTAGTGVQFF. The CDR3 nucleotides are TGCGCCAGCAGCACGGCCGGGACAGGGGTCCAGTTCTTC.

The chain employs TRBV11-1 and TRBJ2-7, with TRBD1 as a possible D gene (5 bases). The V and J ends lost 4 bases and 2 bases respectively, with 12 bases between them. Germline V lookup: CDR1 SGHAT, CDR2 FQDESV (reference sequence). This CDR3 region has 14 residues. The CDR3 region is CASSSSTEPYEQYF. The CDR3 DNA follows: TGTGCCAGCAGCTCTTCGACAGAACCCTACGAGCAGTACTTC.

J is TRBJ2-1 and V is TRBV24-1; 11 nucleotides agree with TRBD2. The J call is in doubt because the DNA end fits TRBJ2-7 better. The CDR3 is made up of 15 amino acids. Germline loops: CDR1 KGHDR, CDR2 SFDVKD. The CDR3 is CATSDLLAGGDEQYF. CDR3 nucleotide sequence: TGTGCCACCAGTGATTTGCTAGCGGGAGGCGATGAGCAGTACTTC.